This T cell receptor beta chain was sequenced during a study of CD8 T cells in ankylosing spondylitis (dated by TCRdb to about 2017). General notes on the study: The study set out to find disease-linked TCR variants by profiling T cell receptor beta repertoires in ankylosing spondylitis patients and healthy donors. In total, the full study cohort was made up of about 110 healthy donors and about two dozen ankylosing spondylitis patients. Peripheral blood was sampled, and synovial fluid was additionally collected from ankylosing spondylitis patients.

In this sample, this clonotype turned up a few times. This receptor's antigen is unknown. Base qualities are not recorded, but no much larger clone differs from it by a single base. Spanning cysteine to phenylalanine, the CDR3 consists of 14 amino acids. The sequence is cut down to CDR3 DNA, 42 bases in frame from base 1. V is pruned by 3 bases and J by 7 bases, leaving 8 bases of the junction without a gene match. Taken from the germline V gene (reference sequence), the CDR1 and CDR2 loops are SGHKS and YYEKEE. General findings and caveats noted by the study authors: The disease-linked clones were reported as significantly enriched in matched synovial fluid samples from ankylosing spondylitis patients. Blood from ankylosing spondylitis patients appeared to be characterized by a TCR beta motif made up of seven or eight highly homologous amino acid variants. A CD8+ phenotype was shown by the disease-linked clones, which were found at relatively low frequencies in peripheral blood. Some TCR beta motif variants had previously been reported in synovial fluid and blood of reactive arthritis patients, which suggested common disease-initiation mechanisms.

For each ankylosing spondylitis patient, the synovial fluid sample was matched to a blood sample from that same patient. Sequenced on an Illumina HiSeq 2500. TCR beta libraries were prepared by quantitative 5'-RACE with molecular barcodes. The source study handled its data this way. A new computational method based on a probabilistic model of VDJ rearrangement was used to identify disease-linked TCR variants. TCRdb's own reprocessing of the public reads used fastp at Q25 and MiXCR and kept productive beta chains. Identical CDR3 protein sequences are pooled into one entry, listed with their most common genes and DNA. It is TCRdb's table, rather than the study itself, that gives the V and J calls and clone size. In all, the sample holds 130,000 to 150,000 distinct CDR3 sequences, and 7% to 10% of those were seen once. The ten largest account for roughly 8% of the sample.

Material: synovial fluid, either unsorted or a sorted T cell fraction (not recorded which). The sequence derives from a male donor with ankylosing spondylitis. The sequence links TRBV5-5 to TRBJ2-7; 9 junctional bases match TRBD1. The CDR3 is CASSSRDRVGEQYF. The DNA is TGTGCCAGCAGCTCCCGGGACAGGGTAGGGGAGCAGTACTTC.